A selection of T cell receptor beta chains follows, all from one sample in a study of vaccination and CD4 T cells after COVID-19. Their antigens remain unidentified. MiXCR, applied by TCRdb to the PCR reads, yields one record per CDR3 protein. The sample lists 11,000 or so distinct CDR3 sequences, 40% to 50% seen once, with roughly 30% in the top ten. The sequenced material came from CD4+ T cells from blood, cultured in vitro. These receptor sequences come from a human donor who had recovered from COVID-19. The CDR3 runs from the conserved cysteine through the conserved F or W. Size tells how often a clone was seen (once, few, many) or the class of an expanded clone, and some rows leave it out.

>TRBJ1-6|TRBV19|-
CASSIRTNSPLHF
>TRBJ2-1|TRBV7-2|-
CASSSRTSGTYNEQFF
>TRBJ1-3|TRBV19|-
CASTKTDRYSGNTIYF
>TRBJ1-2|TRBV12-3/TRBV12-4|few
CASSPLTIWASNYGYTF
>TRBJ2-7|TRBV2|-
CASTLETGNHEQYF
>TRBJ2-7|TRBV20-1|-
CSANPSGGPPYEQYF
>TRBJ2-4|TRBV2|few
CASRQGNIQYF
>TRBJ1-1|TRBV6-1|-
CVSTTRDSRQAFF
>TRBJ1-1|TRBV12-3/TRBV12-4|-
CASSLYLTGGKTEAFF
>TRBJ2-1|TRBV7-9|-
CASSHKRRLAGGRNEQFF
>TRBJ1-2|TRBV5-1|-
CASRSDGGGYTF
>TRBJ2-1|TRBV11-3|-
CASSLTSGVRNEQFF
>TRBJ2-1|TRBV9|-
CASSPPPSSGGTKSRIF
>TRBJ1-2|TRBV2|-
CASSSPDRNYGYTF
>TRBJ2-1|TRBV10-3|-
CAIRGQSSYNEQFF
>TRBJ1-2|TRBV6-1|-
CASIRGGGYGYTF
>TRBJ2-5|TRBV7-9|large
CASSTNRVGLAGQETQYF
>TRBJ2-2|TRBV6-1|few
CASKGAGAANTGELFF
>TRBJ1-6|TRBV7-9|few
CASSLTGQRYNSPLHF
>TRBJ1-5|TRBV6-5|-
CASSYLRGPGLNQPQHF
>TRBJ1-2|TRBV27|-
CASKGSGGEGYTF
>TRBJ1-6|TRBV2|-
CASSVGSSYNSPLHF
>TRBJ2-7|TRBV20-1|-
CSASRVDRAIYEQYF
>TRBJ1-2|TRBV6-1|few
CASSELGGGNYGYTF
>TRBJ1-5|TRBV19|medium-sized
CASSRSKLENNQPQHF
>TRBJ2-1|TRBV20-1|-
CSARSGTAYNEQFF
>TRBJ2-3|TRBV6-2/TRBV6-3|-
CASSYSPEPRTSRDTQYF
>TRBJ2-3|TRBV11-2|-
CASSVAGGRRDTQYF
>TRBJ1-5|TRBV6-2/TRBV6-3|-
CASRDRPFYSNQPQHF
>TRBJ2-7|TRBV6-1|-
CASSRRGGKSHEQYF
>TRBJ2-1|TRBV30|-
CAWSLGLAGYNEQFF
>TRBJ2-2|TRBV24-1|-
CATLREGRRNTGELFF
>TRBJ1-3|TRBV2|few
CASRTGQGGNTIYF
>TRBJ2-7|TRBV20-1|-
CSARDPLGQYEQYF
>TRBJ1-3|TRBV7-2|few
CASSMTGTGTGNTIYF
>TRBJ2-6|TRBV19|few
CASNGGGVLTF